Shown below are 10 T cell receptor beta chains from a single sample sequenced in a study of blood T cell repertoires in COVID-19. Measured with immunoSEQ multiplex PCR; TCRdb has only the in-frame clones, and not every one. The data contain some 100,000 clones, 70% to 90% of them singletons. The sequencing input was peripheral blood. The source is a human donor in a cohort sampled during active COVID-19.

The chain carries TRBV7-2 and TRBJ2-3; 13 bases align to TRBD2. The CDR3 runs 15 residues. The V gene end was trimmed by 10 bases and the J gene end by 1 base; junction bases not matched to a gene: 5. The germline V gene has CDR1 SGHTA and CDR2 FQGNSA. CDR3 sequence reads: CAIRLAGGRTDTQYF. The CDR3 DNA follows: TGTGCCATCCGACTAGCGGGGGGCCGCACAGATACGCAGTATTTT. The full variable domain, with the rest looked up from reference TRBV7-2 and TRBJ2-3, is GAGVSQSPSNKVTEKGKDVELRCDPISGHTALYWYRQSLGQGLEFLIYFQGNSAPDKSGLPSDRFSAERTGGSVSTLTIQRTQQEDSAVYLCAIRLAGGRTDTQYFGPGTRLTVL.

J is TRBJ2-5 and V is TRBV6-4, with TRBD2 as a possible D gene (7 bases). CDR3 length: 16 amino acids. Germline CDR1 is MRHNA and CDR2 is SNTAGT. CDR3 in DNA: TGTGCATATCTCCCCCGGGGGGCTCAGCATGAAGAGACCCAGTACTTC. Translated: CAYLPRGAQHEETQYF.

The chain recombines TRBV30 with TRBJ1-4; unclear D gene. This CDR3 is built from 13 residues. With 2 bases removed from V and 7 bases from J, the gap between germline ends came to 11 bases. The germline V gene has CDR1 GTSNPN and CDR2 SVGIG (reference sequence). The CDR3 here is CAWSILLSEKLFF. The CDR3 nucleotides read TGTGCCTGGAGTATACTACTTAGTGAAAAACTGTTTTTT. Full variable domain (remainder filled in from reference TRBV30 and TRBJ1-4): SQTIHQWPATLVQPVGSPLSLECTVEGTSNPNLYWYRQAAGRGLQLLFYSVGIGQISSEVPQNLSASRPQDRQFILSSKKLLLSDSGFYLCAWSILLSEKLFFGSGTQLSVL.

This chain's CDR3 is CASSPFWISISGATNEKLFF. For the CDR3, the DNA is TGTGCCAGCAGTCCTTTCTGGATCTCAATATCGGGAGCAACTAATGAAAAACTGTTTTTT. The chain employs TRBV6-6 and TRBJ1-4; no firm D call. Trimming cost V 5 bases and J 0 bases, with 25 bases left between them. CDR3 length equals 20 residues. Germline V gene sequence: CDR1 MNHNY, CDR2 SVGAGI (reference sequence).

Here the CDR3 DNA reads TGTGCCAGCAGTGATAGGACAGGGGTGAATCAGCCCCAGCATTTT. The encoded protein is CASSDRTGVNQPQHF. The chain uses TRBV6-1 and TRBJ1-5; 9 bases map to TRBD1. The junction had 4 bases not matched to a gene; V was cut back by 3 bases and J by 4 bases. This CDR3 is built from 15 residues. Germline-derived CDR1 and CDR2 are MNHNS and SASEGT.

This chain connects TRBV14 to TRBJ2-7, with 7 bases lining up with TRBD1. From germline, CDR1 is SGHDN and CDR2 FVKESK. The ends lost 4 bases at V and 0 bases at J; junction bases unmatched: 3. The CDR3 is 14 amino acids. The chain's CDR3 is CASSRDRSSYEQYF. CDR3 DNA: TGTGCCAGCAGCCGGGACAGAAGCTCCTACGAGCAGTACTTC.

The chain employs TRBV6-1 and TRBJ1-1; D might be TRBD1 (5 bases). Germline V CDR1 and CDR2: MNHNS, SASEGT. V was cut by 2 bases and J by 4 bases, with 8 bases left in between. The CDR3 covers 13 residues. This CDR3 is CASSEPGGTEAFF. The DNA of the CDR3 is TGTGCCAGCAGTGAACCCGGGGGCACTGAAGCTTTCTTT.

This rearrangement joins TRBV7-2 to TRBJ2-2; D is perhaps TRBD1 (6 bases). Per germline, CDR1 SGHTA and CDR2 FQGNSA. V dropped 4 bases and J dropped 2 bases, with 11 bases sitting between them. CDR3 length: 15 residues. The chain's CDR3 is CASSSQGLNTGELFF. CDR3 nucleotide sequence: TGTGCCAGCAGCTCGCAGGGGCTCAACACCGGGGAGCTGTTTTTT.

This chain uses TRBV2 with TRBJ1-2; 11 positions match TRBD1. This CDR3 region has 14 residues. The germline V gene encodes CDR1 SNHLY and CDR2 FYNNEI. Trimming removed 6 bases from V and 3 bases from J; junction bases left unmatched: 3. DNA of the CDR3: TGTGCCAGCAGCAGGACAGGGGGCCACTATGGCTACACCTTC. Translation: CASSRTGGHYGYTF.

In regard to this clone: At one end the junction does not follow the germline gene, possibly because of a read error. The rearrangement joins TRBV4-3 to TRBJ2-5; D not certain. The CDR3 runs 13 residues. Germline V gives CDR1 LGHNA, CDR2 YSLEER. The CDR3 loop is CASSQDTREAQYF. For the CDR3, the DNA is TGCGCCAGCAGCCAGGATACAAGAGAGGCCCAGTACTTC.